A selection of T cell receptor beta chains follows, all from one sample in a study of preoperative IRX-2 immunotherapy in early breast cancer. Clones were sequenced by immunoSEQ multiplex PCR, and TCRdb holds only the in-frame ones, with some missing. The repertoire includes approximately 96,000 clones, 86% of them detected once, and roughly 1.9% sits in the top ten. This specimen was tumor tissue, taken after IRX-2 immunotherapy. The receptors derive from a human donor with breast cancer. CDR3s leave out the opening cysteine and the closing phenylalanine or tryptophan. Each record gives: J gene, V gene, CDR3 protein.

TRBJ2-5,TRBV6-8,ASNEREQETQY
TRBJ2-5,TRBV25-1,ASSEYRGYQETQY
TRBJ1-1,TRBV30,AWRTGANTEAF
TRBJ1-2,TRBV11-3,ASSLGTAGYGYT
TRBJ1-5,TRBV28,ASSQTGGPNQPQH
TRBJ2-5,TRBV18,ASSTDRALSQY
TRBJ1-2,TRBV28,ASSSQQGRYGYT
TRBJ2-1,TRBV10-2,ASSVQDRDEQF
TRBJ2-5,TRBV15,ATSDYRDSVQETQY
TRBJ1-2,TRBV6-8,ASSRTGGNYGYT
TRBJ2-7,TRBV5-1,ASSLEAPNYEQY
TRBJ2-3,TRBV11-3,ASTGRGLAGTSTDTQY
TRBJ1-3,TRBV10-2,ASSEARFSGNTIY
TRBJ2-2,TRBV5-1,ASSLTGGTGELF
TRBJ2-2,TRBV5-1,ASSKGDVGAAGELF
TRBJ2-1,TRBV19,ASSPGVAAGLEQF
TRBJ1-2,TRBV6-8,ASSARTGKANYGYT
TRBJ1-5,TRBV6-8,ASSRMTGTGTLDQPQH
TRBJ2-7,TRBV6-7,ASSEPPFYEQY
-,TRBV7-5,ASSLERGLRGNTIY
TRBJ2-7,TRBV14,ASSPQPGAGYEQY
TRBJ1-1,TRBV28,ASSPVGTVNTEAF
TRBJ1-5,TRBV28,ASSDRPNQPQH